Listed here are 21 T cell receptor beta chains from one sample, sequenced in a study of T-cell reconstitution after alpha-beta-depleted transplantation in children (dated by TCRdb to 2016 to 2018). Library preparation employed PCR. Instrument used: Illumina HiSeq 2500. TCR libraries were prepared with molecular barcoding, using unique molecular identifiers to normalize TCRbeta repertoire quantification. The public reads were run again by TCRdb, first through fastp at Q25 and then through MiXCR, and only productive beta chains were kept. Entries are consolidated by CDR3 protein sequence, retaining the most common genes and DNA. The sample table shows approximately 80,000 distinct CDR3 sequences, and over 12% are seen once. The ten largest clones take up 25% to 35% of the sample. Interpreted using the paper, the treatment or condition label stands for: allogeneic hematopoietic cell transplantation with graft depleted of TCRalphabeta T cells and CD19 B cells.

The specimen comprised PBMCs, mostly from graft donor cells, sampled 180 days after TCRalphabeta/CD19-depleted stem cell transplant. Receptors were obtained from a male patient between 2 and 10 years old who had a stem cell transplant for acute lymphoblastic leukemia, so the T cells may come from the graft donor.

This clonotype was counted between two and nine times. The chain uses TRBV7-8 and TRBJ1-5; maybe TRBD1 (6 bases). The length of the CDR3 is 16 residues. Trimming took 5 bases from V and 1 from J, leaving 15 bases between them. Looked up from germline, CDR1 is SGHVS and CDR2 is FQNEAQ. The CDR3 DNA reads TGTGCCAGCAGCATTTTACAGGGACTCAGCAATCAGCCCCAGCATTTT. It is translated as CASSILQGLSNQPQHF.

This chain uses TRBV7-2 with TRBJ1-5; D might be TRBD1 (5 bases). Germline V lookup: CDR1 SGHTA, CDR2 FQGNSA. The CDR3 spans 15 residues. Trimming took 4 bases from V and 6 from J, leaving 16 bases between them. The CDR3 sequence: CASSYQGQGGQPQHF. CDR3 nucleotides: TGTGCCAGCAGCTACCAGGGCCAAGGAGGTCAGCCCCAGCATTTT.

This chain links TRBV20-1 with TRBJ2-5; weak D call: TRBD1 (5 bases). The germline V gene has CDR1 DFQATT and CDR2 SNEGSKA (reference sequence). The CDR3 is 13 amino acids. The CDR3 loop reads CRALIGAQETQYF. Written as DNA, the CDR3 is TGCAGGGCTTTGATAGGGGCCCAAGAGACCCAGTACTTC.

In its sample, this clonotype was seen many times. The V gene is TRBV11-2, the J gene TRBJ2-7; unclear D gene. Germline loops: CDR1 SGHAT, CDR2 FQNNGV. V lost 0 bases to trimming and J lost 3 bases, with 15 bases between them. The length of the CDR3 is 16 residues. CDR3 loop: CASSLDMPFSLYEQYF. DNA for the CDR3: TGTGCCAGCAGCTTAGATATGCCCTTCTCACTCTACGAGCAGTACTTC.

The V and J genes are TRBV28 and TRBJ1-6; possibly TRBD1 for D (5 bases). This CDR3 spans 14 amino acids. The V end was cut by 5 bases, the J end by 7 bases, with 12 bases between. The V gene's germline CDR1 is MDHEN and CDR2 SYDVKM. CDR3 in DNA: TGTGCCAGCAGTCCGGCGGGACCCAATTCACCCCTCCACTTT. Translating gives CASSPAGPNSPLHF.

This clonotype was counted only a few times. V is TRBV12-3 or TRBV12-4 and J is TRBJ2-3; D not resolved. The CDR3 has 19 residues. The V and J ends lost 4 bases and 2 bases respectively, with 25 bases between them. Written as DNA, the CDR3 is TGTGCCAGCAGTTCGCCGGCCCGGCGTTTTATTACTAACACAGATACGCAGTATTTT. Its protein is CASSSPARRFITNTDTQYF.

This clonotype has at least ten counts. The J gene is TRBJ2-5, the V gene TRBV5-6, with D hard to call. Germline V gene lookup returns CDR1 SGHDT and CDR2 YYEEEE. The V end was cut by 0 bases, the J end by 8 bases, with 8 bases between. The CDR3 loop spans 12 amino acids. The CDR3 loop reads CASSLASGTQYF. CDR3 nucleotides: TGTGCCAGCAGCTTGGCCTCAGGTACCCAGTACTTC.

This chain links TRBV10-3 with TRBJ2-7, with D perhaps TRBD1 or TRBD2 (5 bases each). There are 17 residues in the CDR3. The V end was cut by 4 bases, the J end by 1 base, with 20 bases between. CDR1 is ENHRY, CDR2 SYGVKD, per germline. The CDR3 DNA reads TGTGCCATCAGTGTGGGTCATGGAGGCAGGGTATCCTACGAGCAGTACTTC. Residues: CAISVGHGGRVSYEQYF.

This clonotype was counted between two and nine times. CDR3 DNA: TGTGCCAGCAGCTTAGGCTGGGGAGGGGTTTTGAATGAGCAGTTCTTC. Translation gives CASSLGWGGVLNEQFF. The chain uses TRBV7-2 and TRBJ2-1, with 7 bases identical to TRBD2. Germline lookup yields CDR1 SGHTA and CDR2 FQGNSA. V trimming: 1 base; J trimming: 7 bases; junction bases outside the gene matches: 10. The CDR3 loop spans 16 amino acids.

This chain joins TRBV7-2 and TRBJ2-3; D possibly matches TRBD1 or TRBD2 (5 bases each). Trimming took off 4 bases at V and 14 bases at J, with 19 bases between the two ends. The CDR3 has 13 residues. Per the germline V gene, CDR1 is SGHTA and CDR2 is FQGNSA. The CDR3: CASSSSGTRALYF. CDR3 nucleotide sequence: TGTGCCAGCAGCTCTTCCGGGACCCGAGCGTTGTATTTT. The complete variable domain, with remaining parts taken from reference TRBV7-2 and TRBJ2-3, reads GAGVSQSPSNKVTEKGKDVELRCDPISGHTALYWYRQSLGQGLEFLIYFQGNSAPDKSGLPSDRFSAERTGGSVSTLTIQRTQQEDSAVYLCASSSSGTRALYFGPGTRLTVL.

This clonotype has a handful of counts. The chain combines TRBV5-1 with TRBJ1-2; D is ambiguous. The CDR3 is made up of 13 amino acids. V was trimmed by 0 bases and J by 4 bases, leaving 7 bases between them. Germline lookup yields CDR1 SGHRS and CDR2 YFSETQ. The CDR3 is CASSLEVTYGYTF. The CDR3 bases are TGCGCCAGCAGCTTGGAAGTAACCTATGGCTACACCTTC.

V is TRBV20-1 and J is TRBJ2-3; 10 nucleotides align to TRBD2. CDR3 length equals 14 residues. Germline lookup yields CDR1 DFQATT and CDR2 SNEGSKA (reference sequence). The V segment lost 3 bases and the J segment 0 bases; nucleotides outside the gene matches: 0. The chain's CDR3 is CSARTSGSTDTQYF. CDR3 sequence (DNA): TGCAGTGCTAGGACTAGCGGGAGCACAGATACGCAGTATTTT.

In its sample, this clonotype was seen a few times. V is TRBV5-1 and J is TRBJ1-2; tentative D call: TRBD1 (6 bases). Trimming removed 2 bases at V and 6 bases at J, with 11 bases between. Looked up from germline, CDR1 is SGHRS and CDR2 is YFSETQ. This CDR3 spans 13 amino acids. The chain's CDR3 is CASSFKQGNGYTF. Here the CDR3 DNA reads TGCGCCAGCAGCTTCAAACAGGGAAATGGCTACACCTTC. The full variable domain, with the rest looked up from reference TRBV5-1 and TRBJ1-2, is KAGVTQTPRYLIKTRGQQVTLSCSPISGHRSVSWYQQTPGQGLQFLFEYFSETQRNKGNFPGRFSGRQFSNSRSEMNVSTLELGDSALYLCASSFKQGNGYTFGSGTRLTVV.

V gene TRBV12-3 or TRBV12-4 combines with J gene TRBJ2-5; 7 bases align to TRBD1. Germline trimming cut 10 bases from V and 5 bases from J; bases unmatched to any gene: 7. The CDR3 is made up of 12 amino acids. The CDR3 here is CAKETGWETQYF. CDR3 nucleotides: TGTGCCAAGGAGACAGGGTGGGAGACCCAGTACTTC.

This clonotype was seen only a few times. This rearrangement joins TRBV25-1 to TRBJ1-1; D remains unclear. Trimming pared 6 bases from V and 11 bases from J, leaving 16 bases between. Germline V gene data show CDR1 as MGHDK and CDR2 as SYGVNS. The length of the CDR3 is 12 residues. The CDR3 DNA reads TGTGCCAGCAGATTGGGGAGGCGTCCCGCTTTCTTT. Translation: CASRLGRRPAFF.

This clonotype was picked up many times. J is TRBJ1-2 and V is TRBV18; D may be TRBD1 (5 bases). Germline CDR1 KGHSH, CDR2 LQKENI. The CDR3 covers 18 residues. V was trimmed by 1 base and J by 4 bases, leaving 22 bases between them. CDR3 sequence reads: CASSPLPTGGLVGYGYTF. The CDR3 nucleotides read TGTGCCAGCTCACCACTTCCTACAGGTGGGCTGGTAGGCTATGGCTACACCTTC.

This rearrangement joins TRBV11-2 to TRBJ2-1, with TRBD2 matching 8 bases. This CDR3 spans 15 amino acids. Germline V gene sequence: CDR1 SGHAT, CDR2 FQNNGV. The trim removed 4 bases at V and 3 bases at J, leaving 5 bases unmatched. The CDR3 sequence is CASSSRGGVYNEQFF. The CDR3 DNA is TGTGCCAGCAGCTCACGGGGGGGCGTCTACAATGAGCAGTTCTTC.

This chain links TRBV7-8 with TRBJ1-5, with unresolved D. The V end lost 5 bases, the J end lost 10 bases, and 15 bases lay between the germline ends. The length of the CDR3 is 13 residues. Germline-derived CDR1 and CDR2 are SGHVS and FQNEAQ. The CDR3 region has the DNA TGTGCCAGCAGCCCATTCAGTGCTGGTCCCCAGCATTTT. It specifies CASSPFSAGPQHF.

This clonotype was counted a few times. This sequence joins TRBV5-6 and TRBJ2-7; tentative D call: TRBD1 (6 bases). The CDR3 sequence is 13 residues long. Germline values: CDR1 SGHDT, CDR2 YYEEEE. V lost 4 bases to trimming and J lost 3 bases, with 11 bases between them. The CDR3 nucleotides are TGTGCCAGCAGCCGCACAGGGATCTACGAGCAGTACTTC. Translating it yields CASSRTGIYEQYF. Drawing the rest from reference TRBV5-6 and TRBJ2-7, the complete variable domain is DAGVTQSPTHLIKTRGQQVTLRCSPKSGHDTVSWYQQALGQGPQFIFQYYEEEERQRGNFPDRFSGHQFPNYSSELNVNALLLGDSALYLCASSRTGIYEQYFGPGTRLTVT.

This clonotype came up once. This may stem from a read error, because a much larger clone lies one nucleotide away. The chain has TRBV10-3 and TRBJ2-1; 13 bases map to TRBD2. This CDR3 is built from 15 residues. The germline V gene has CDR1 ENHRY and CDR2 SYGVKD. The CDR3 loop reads CAMSEGTSGIYEQFF. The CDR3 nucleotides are TGTGCCATGAGTGAGGGGACTAGCGGGATCTATGAGCAGTTCTTC.

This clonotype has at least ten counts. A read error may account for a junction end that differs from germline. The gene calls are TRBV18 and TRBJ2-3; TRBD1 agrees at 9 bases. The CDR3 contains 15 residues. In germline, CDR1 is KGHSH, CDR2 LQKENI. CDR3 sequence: CASSPRDRVTDTQYF. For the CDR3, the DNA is TGTGCCAGCTCCCCACGGGACAGGGTTACAGATACGCAGTATTTT.